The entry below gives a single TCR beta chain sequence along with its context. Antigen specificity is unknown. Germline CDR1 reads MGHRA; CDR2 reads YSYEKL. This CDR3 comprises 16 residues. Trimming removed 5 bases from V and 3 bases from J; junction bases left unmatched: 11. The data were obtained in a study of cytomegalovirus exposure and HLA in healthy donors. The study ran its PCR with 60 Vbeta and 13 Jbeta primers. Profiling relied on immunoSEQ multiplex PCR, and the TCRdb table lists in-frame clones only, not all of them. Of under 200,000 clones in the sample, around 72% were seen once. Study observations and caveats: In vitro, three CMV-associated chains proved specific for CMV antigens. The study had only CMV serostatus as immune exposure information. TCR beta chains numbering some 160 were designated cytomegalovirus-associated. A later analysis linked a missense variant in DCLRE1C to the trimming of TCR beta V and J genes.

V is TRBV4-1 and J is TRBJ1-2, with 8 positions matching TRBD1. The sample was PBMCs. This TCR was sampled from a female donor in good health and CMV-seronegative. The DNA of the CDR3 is TGCGCCAGCAGCTTCGCCCCGGGACAGGACGACTATGGCTACACCTTC. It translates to CASSFAPGQDDYGYTF.